This entry is about one T cell receptor (beta chain). In the original processing: Quantification of nucleated cells was approximated via reference gene primer amplification. Method: immunoSEQ multiplex PCR; TCRdb's copy keeps in-frame clones and lacks some. That table is the source of V, J and clone size, and D and trimming were worked out from the DNA. The repertoire has about 170,000 clones, 65% to 85% of them found once; the top ten carry approximately 11%. Germline V gene sequence: CDR1 LNHDA, CDR2 SQIVND (reference sequence). The CDR3 is 14 amino acids. The V gene end was trimmed by 3 bases and the J gene end by 2 bases; junction bases not matched to a gene: 1. The data are from a study of blood T cell repertoires in COVID-19.

Source material: peripheral blood. This sequence joins TRBV19 and TRBJ2-3; 8 bases are a match to TRBD1. This TCR came from a man between 65 and 80 years old with active or convalescent COVID-19. The CDR3 sequence is CASSMDRATDTQYF. CDR3 nucleotides: TGTGCCAGTAGTATGGACAGGGCCACAGATACGCAGTATTTT. Supplemented by reference TRBV19 and TRBJ2-3, the full variable domain reads DGGITQSPKYLFRKEGQNVTLSCEQNLNHDAMYWYRQDPGQGLRLIYYSQIVNDFQKGDIAEGYSVSREKKESFPLTVTSAQKNPTAFYLCASSMDRATDTQYFGPGTRLTVL.